This T cell receptor beta chain was sequenced during a study of type 1 regulatory T cells. The wider study: This in vitro CD4 product, T-allo10, is enriched for Tr1 cells and alloantigen-specific.

TCRdb used MiXCR to reprocess the reads, holding one entry per CDR3 protein. The sample gives more than 4,500 distinct CDR3 sequences, 26% of which show up once; less than 45% is in the top ten. Points from the study as a whole: Tr1 cells had a more restricted TCR repertoire than non-Tr1 cells.

Trimming removed 5 bases from V and 7 bases from J, with 17 bases in between. The CDR3 runs to 14 residues. This clonotype was seen more than once but under ten times. Its antigen is unknown. Sequences were obtained from cultured type 1 regulatory T (Tr1) cells, either the whole culture or a sorted fraction (not recorded which). The V call is TRBV12-3 or TRBV12-4, the J call TRBJ1-2; a weak D match, TRBD1 (5 bases). This receptor was taken from a human donor in good health. CDR3 in DNA: TGTGCCAGCAGTGACCGGGCAGGGTCCGGTGGCTACACCTTC. Its translation: CASSDRAGSGGYTF.